The 22 T cell receptor beta chains below all came from one sample that was sequenced in a study of blood T cell repertoires in COVID-19 (dated by TCRdb to 2020 to 2022). The library relied on the immunoSEQ multiplex PCR assay. In its TCRdb copy, this immuneACCESS table keeps in-frame sequences only and misses some clones. Where compared with another copy, unresolved V genes explain less than half of these, and the others have no known cause. The sample has about 110,000 clones on record, roughly 80% of them singletons. Roughly a fifth of the sample rests with the top ten. The sample was peripheral blood. The origin of the receptors is a woman aged 70-85 years with acute or convalescent COVID-19.

The CDR3 DNA follows: TGTGCCAGTAGTACGCCGGGACTAAATCAGCCCCAGCATTTT. It specifies CASSTPGLNQPQHF. The chain has TRBV19 and TRBJ1-5; weak D call: TRBD1 (5 bases). Deletions cut 4 bases from V and 4 bases from J, with 11 bases between. The germline gives CDR1 LNHDA, CDR2 SQIVND (reference sequence). The CDR3 length is 14 residues.

V and J are TRBV7-9 and TRBJ2-3, with TRBD1 as a possible D gene (6 bases). With 6 bases removed from V and 2 bases from J, the gap between germline ends came to 12 bases. The germline CDR1 and CDR2 sequences are SEHNR and FQNEAQ (reference sequence). The CDR3 extends over 14 amino acids. Written as DNA, the CDR3 is TGTGCCAGCAGGTCACAGGGCCACACAGATACGCAGTATTTT. This sequence encodes CASRSQGHTDTQYF.

The rearrangement links TRBV5-1 to TRBJ2-1; a weak D match, TRBD1 (6 bases). V was shortened by 2 bases and J by 6 bases, with 9 bases between the two germline ends. This CDR3 has 13 residues. Per germline, CDR1 SGHRS and CDR2 YFSETQ. The CDR3, as DNA: TGCGCCAGCAGCTTTACAGGGCCCAATGAGCAGTTCTTC. Its translation: CASSFTGPNEQFF.

This clone was counted a single time. This chain joins TRBV6-5 and TRBJ2-4; 9 bases map to TRBD1. The CDR3 extends over 14 amino acids. Per germline, CDR1 MNHEY and CDR2 SVGAGI. The V and J ends lost 5 bases and 5 bases, in that order; junction bases with no gene match: 4. Here the CDR3 reads CASSRQGGENIQYF. The CDR3 DNA sequence: TGTGCCAGCAGTCGACAGGGGGGAGAAAACATTCAGTACTTC.

CDR3 residues: CASSLDIGNTIYF. In DNA, the CDR3 is TGTGCCAGCAGTCTCGACATAGGAAACACCATATATTTT. The chain couples TRBV6-5 to TRBJ1-3, with D hard to call. Trimming pared 5 bases from V and 4 bases from J, leaving 9 bases between. Germline loops: CDR1 MNHEY, CDR2 SVGAGI. The CDR3 loop spans 13 amino acids.

This chain uses TRBV19 with TRBJ2-1; no definite D call. The CDR3 contains 13 residues. The germline V gene has CDR1 LNHDA and CDR2 SQIVND (reference sequence). V was clipped by 1 base and J by 10 bases, with 11 bases between them. CDR3 nucleotides: TGTGCCAGTAGTATAGTCGGCGAGGTAGAGCAGTTCTTC. It is translated as CASSIVGEVEQFF. The full variable domain, rest sourced from reference TRBV19 and TRBJ2-1, is DGGITQSPKYLFRKEGQNVTLSCEQNLNHDAMYWYRQDPGQGLRLIYYSQIVNDFQKGDIAEGYSVSREKKESFPLTVTSAQKNPTAFYLCASSIVGEVEQFFGPGTRLTVL.

The chain has TRBV25-1 and TRBJ1-1; D may be TRBD1 (5 bases). V was shortened by 6 bases and J by 5 bases, with 22 bases between the two germline ends. CDR3 length equals 16 residues. Germline CDR1 is MGHDK and CDR2 is SYGVNS. CDR3 in amino acids: CASRIRDGYGSTEAFF. In nucleotides, the CDR3 is TGTGCCAGCAGGATCCGGGACGGTTACGGGAGTACTGAAGCTTTCTTT.

The chain uses TRBV3-1 (or the pseudogene TRBV3-2) and TRBJ2-7; 8 bases match TRBD1. This CDR3 comprises 14 residues. The V gene end was trimmed by 2 bases and the J gene end by 6 bases; junction bases not matched to a gene: 6. Germline lookup yields CDR1 LGHDT and CDR2 YNNKEL (reference sequence). The CDR3 nucleotides are TGTGCCAGCAGCCAAATCAGGGGGCGAAGCGAGCAGTACTTC. The encoded protein is CASSQIRGRSEQYF.

V usage is TRBV28 and J usage is TRBJ2-5; TRBD2 matches 10 bases. Germline CDR1 is MDHEN and CDR2 is SYDVKM. This CDR3 has 14 amino acids. V gave up 6 bases and J gave up 1 base; unmatched junction bases: 2. CDR3 DNA: TGTGCCAGCAGCGTAGCGGGGGGCCAAGAGACCCAGTACTTC. Protein sequence: CASSVAGGQETQYF.

This chain uses TRBV15 with TRBJ2-5, with 12 bases matching TRBD2. Trimming took 1 base from V and 5 from J; bases not matched to a gene: 8. This CDR3 contains 17 residues. Germline values: CDR1 LNHNV, CDR2 YYDKDF (reference sequence). The DNA for the CDR3 is TGTGCCACCAGCAGAGGGACTAGCGGGGCTCGATGGGAGACCCAGTACTTC. Amino acid sequence: CATSRGTSGARWETQYF.

This clone was counted a single time. The gene calls are TRBV6-1 and TRBJ2-7; D not resolved. The ends were cut back, 3 bases at V and 2 bases at J, with 11 bases in the middle. Germline lookup yields CDR1 MNHNS and CDR2 SASEGT. The CDR3 totals 14 residues. Here the CDR3 reads CASSEWAIPYEQYF. The DNA for the CDR3 is TGTGCCAGCAGTGAGTGGGCAATCCCCTACGAGCAGTACTTC.

This clone was detected many times. V is TRBV5-4 and J is TRBJ1-6; 9 bases match TRBD1. Germline V gene sequence: CDR1 SGHNT, CDR2 YYREEE (reference sequence). Trimming at V came to 2 bases and at J to 0 bases, leaving 12 bases not matched to a gene. CDR3 length: 20 residues. The CDR3 DNA reads as TGTGCCAGCAGCTTAGGATTCCGGGACAGGGCGACCTCCTATAATTCACCCCTCCACTTT. Its translation is CASSLGFRDRATSYNSPLHF.

This chain uses TRBV7-9 with TRBJ1-1; D gene unclear. The CDR3 runs to 15 residues. The V end was cut by 1 base, the J end by 4 bases, with 13 bases between. Germline V lookup: CDR1 SEHNR, CDR2 FQNEAQ (reference sequence). For the CDR3, the DNA is TGTGCCAGCAGCTTAGACCGGACTAGATCCACTGAAGCTTTCTTT. It translates to CASSLDRTRSTEAFF. Full variable domain (missing parts from reference TRBV7-9 and TRBJ1-1): DTGVSQNPRHKITKRGQNVTFRCDPISEHNRLYWYRQTLGQGPEFLTYFQNEAQLEKSRLLSDRFSAERPKGSFSTLEIQRTEQGDSAMYLCASSLDRTRSTEAFFGQGTRLTVV.

The V call is TRBV27, the J call TRBJ1-1, with D uncertain. V was clipped by 0 bases and J by 1 base, with 9 bases between them. This CDR3 is 15 amino acids long. Germline CDR1 MNHEY, CDR2 SMNVEV (reference sequence). CDR3 sequence (DNA): TGTGCCAGCAGTTTATCCGGCAGGCCGAACACTGAAGCTTTCTTT. It yields the protein CASSLSGRPNTEAFF.

This chain connects TRBV6-2 or TRBV6-3 to TRBJ1-5; D remains ambiguous. CDR3 size: 15 residues. V lost 0 bases and J lost 7, with 13 bases in between. Germline V gene lookup returns CDR1 MNHEY and CDR2 SVGEGT. The CDR3 sequence is CASSYSLGSGQPQHF. The CDR3 DNA reads as TGTGCCAGCAGTTACTCTTTAGGGTCGGGGCAGCCCCAGCATTTT.

The chain links TRBV7-8 to TRBJ1-5; D is possibly TRBD1 (6 bases). Germline CDR1 SGHVS, CDR2 FQNEAQ. Trimming took off 4 bases at V and 4 bases at J, with 11 bases between the two ends. This CDR3 is 14 amino acids long. The CDR3 region has the DNA TGTGCCAGCAGCTCAGAAGGGGGAAATCAGCCCCAGCATTTT. Translated: CASSSEGGNQPQHF.

There are a few counts of this clone. This sequence joins TRBV5-1 and TRBJ2-6; D remains unclear. Per the germline V gene, CDR1 is SGHRS and CDR2 is YFSETQ. The length of the CDR3 is 15 residues. The V end lost 0 bases, the J end lost 3 bases, and 7 bases lay between the germline ends. In DNA form, the CDR3 reads TGCGCCAGCAGCTTGGATCCCAATGGGGCCAACGTCCTGACTTTC. It yields the protein CASSLDPNGANVLTF.

CDR3 sequence reads: CASSPPTANYGYTF. CDR3 sequence (DNA): TGTGCCAGCAGTCCCCCTACAGCTAACTATGGCTACACCTTC. The gene calls are TRBV6-2 or TRBV6-3 and TRBJ1-2, with D unclear. Germline V gene data show CDR1 as MNHEY and CDR2 as SVGEGT. The CDR3 contains 14 residues. The V and J ends lost 5 bases and 0 bases respectively, with 10 bases between them.

V and J are TRBV4-2 and TRBJ1-4, with D possibly TRBD1 on 5 matching bases. The germline V gene encodes CDR1 LGHNA and CDR2 YNFKEQ. The ends were cut back, 1 base at V and 7 bases at J, with 16 bases in the middle. The CDR3 has 16 residues. CDR3 nucleotide sequence: TGTGCCAGCAGCCAAGGGACGGGGCAGGGAGGTGAAAAACTGTTTTTT. It is translated as CASSQGTGQGGEKLFF.

The table lists this clone with a few counts. CDR3 region: CASSFASGGRETQYF. In nucleotides, the CDR3 is TGTGCCAGCAGCTTCGCCAGCGGGGGTAGAGAGACCCAGTACTTC. J is TRBJ2-5 and V is TRBV7-9; TRBD2 matches 8 bases. The CDR3 extends over 15 amino acids. Germline CDR1 SEHNR, CDR2 FQNEAQ (reference sequence). V lost 3 bases to trimming and J lost 4 bases; unmatched junction nucleotides: 7.

V and J are TRBV29-1 and TRBJ2-7; 10 nucleotides line up with TRBD1. The end of the DNA aligns better with TRBJ2-1, so the J call may be wrong. Germline CDR1 SQVTM, CDR2 ANQGSEA. This CDR3 comprises 14 residues. The CDR3 region has the DNA TGCAGCGTTCTGGACAGGGGGAGCAACAATGAGCAGTTCTTC. This encodes CSVLDRGSNNEQFF.

The chain is built from TRBV30 and TRBJ1-2; 7 bases fit TRBD1. V gave up 4 bases and J gave up 3 bases; unmatched junction bases: 14. This CDR3 is 16 amino acids long. Germline assignment: CDR1 GTSNPN and CDR2 SVGIG (reference sequence). DNA of the CDR3: TGTGCCTGGAATGACATTCGGGACAGTAACTACTATGGCTACACCTTC. Its translation is CAWNDIRDSNYYGYTF.